These 2 T cell receptor beta chains share one sample of origin, sequenced in a study of graft-versus-host responses after intestinal transplantation. Which antigens these TCRs recognize remains unknown. Profiling relied on immunoSEQ multiplex PCR, and the TCRdb table lists in-frame clones only, not all of them. The table records approximately 90,000 clones, about 87% of them present only once. This material consisted of unstimulated CD4+ T cells sorted from spleen or lymph node cells, taken before transplant. The receptors derive from a human donor who was the organ donor for an intestinal transplant.

The chain joins TRBV7-3 to TRBJ2-3; 7 nucleotides align to TRBD1. The J segment lost 14 bases and the V segment lost 2 bases, leaving 7 bases of the junction unmatched. The CDR3 has 12 amino acids. Germline assignment: CDR1 SGHTA and CDR2 FQGTGA. The CDR3 DNA follows: TGTGCCAGCAGCTTAGGGCCCGACAGGGTGTATTTT. Translation: CASSLGPDRVYF.

The CDR3: CASSFTGIEAFF. The CDR3 DNA sequence: TGTGCCAGCAGCTTCACGGGGATAGAAGCTTTCTTT. This rearrangement joins TRBV7-2 to TRBJ1-1; D gene unclear. The length of the CDR3 is 12 residues. CDR1 is SGHTA, CDR2 FQGNSA, per germline. V was pared by 3 bases and J by 8 bases, with 10 bases between.